A single T cell receptor beta chain is shown here with its context. The antigen it binds to is not known. No much larger clone exists at a distance of one base, and base qualities are not known. CDR1 and CDR2 were assigned from the germline V gene as MDHEN and SYDVKM. Trimming costs V 4 bases and J 4 bases, and their ends lie 19 bases apart. The CDR3 covers 16 residues, taking in both the cysteine and the phenylalanine. The sequence is cut down to CDR3 DNA, 48 bases in frame from base 1. The cohort was made up of about 610 healthy bone marrow donors. All cohort members were sampled while nominally healthy, although unrecorded immune exposures were likely present. The donor tested CMV seropositive and was one of the 289 seropositive cohort members. Every donor gave a peripheral blood sample, and the peripheral blood mononuclear cells from that sample were used for TCR beta sequencing. The Qiagen DNeasy Blood Extraction Kit was used to extract genomic DNA from the blood cell samples.

The library was produced with the immunoSEQ multiplex PCR assay. For the multiplex PCR, a mixture combining 60 forward primers for TCR Vbeta segments and 13 reverse primers for TCR Jbeta segments was used. A multiplex PCR assay on genomic DNA amplified the CDR3 region of rearranged TCR beta genes. Amplified TCR beta libraries were sequenced as 87-base-pair reads on the Illumina HiSeq System. As for the original processing: Across the 700 or so repertoires, a later analysis counted 80 million or so unique TCR beta chains, roughly 11 million of which were shared by at least two donors. Raw reads were error-corrected and collapsed into unique sequences with a nearest-neighbor algorithm that merged closely related sequences to remove PCR and sequencing errors. CDR3 sequences were aligned to IMGT reference sequences to assign V, D and J gene segments. For a sequence to be retained, at least a six-nucleotide match to both a V gene segment and a J gene segment was required. Rearrangements were classified as productive when the CDR3 lacked stop codons and remained in frame with V and J, and all other rearrangements were classified as non-productive. Following IMGT convention, CDR3 was defined as the stretch from the second conserved V-encoded cysteine up to the conserved J-encoded phenylalanine. The earlier analysis of 450 to 750 of the donors excluded any sequence lacking an unambiguous match to a single V gene segment. In an earlier analysis of around 590 of the donors, a V segment was called functional when productive rearrangements were above 56.7%, and segregating when the standard deviation between donors exceeded 5%. A statistical classification framework was developed to diagnose cytomegalovirus status using the catalog of TCR beta chain sequences. In a later analysis, V and J genes were assigned by comparing TCR nucleotide sequences against IMGT/GENE-DB human TR gene sequences. Using the TCRdist pipeline, a later analysis assigned CDR3 sequences along with most-parsimonious VDJ recombination scenarios. In a later analysis, each TCR beta chain was defined by its CDR3 amino acid sequence together with its V-gene family, and reads without a unique V-gene family were excluded. As a way to deal with suspected cross-contamination and a sequencing artifact, a later analysis dropped under 600 nucleotide sequences that were highly shared and had low generation probability. A later analysis calculated a clonal expansion index for each public chain from normalized within-repertoire ranks of inferred template counts. Generation probabilities in a later analysis came from a VDJ recombination model fitted to out-of-frame rearrangements, and those results were checked against IGoR. In a later analysis, TCR-TCR, TCR-HLA and TCR-CMV co-occurrence was scored with hypergeometric tests, and a repertoire-size bias correction was applied to TCR pairs. A later analysis estimated false discovery rates by permuting HLA or CMV assignments 20 times. In a later analysis, co-occurring TCRs were grouped with DBSCAN, and TCRdist sequence similarity was added when clustering was performed within HLA-allele-positive subsets. For co-occurrence clustering, repertoires with fewer than 30,000 or more than 120,000 public chains were excluded, along with five repertoires with anomalous nucleotide sharing. The source is immuneACCESS, and TCRdb retained only in-frame sequences with V and J called. Part of the clones is not carried over; for the studies checked, unresolved V genes explain less than half of this, and the remainder is unexplained. V and J calls and clone size are those listed in that table; D and trimming were worked out from the DNA. The sample has some 110,000 clones on record, 70% of them singletons. 8.7% of the sample goes to the ten largest clones.

These data are taken from a study of cytomegalovirus exposure and HLA in healthy donors (dated by TCRdb to the late 2010s). Some background on the complete study: According to an earlier analysis of 450 to 650 of the donors, 200 million or so T cells yielded roughly 110 million unique TCR beta sequences and about 300 Gb of sequence data. Roughly 310 gigabases of sequencing data and 70 million to 85 million unique TCR sequences were included in an early release covering about 620 HLA-typed donors. The genetic ancestry cluster associated with self-reported Caucasian donors included 81% of the 350 to 500 genotyped donors. The study was designed to test whether signatures of past pathogen exposure could be identified by cataloging public T cell receptors. The study used immunosequencing to profile the T cell repertoires of 666 subjects and linked those repertoires to cytomegalovirus serostatus. Along with the roughly 670-subject first cohort, a separate validation cohort of 120 different subjects was used. To predict cytomegalovirus infection status, the study combined high-throughput TCR immunosequencing, statistical association of individual TCRs with disease status, and machine learning. A later analysis re-analyzed previously published TCR beta repertoires from roughly 630 donors and added high-resolution HLA genotyping to study TCR occurrence patterns. In the later analysis, no new phenotypic data were used to find candidate immune exposures; instead, reliance was placed on TCR beta sequences and their occurrence across donors. An earlier analysis of 587 of the donors applied high-throughput TCR beta sequencing to assess whether each TCR beta V gene segment acted as functional or pseudogenic. Donor age, sex, ethnicity and CMV serostatus were compiled alongside the repertoire data. In a later genetic analysis, genome-wide SNP genotypes for about three fifths of the roughly 670 donors were used, and that subset was treated as a discovery cohort. All discovery cohort repertoires had been generated using a single sequencing platform. Both class I and class II loci were covered by HLA typing, at four-digit resolution. The number of donors typed differed by locus, with roughly 629-640 for A, B, C, DRB1 and DQB1, roughly 520 for DQA1, over 600 for DPA1, and about 450 for DPB1. Five DR-DQ haplotypes were treated as single units for association and clustering because of strong linkage in the cohort. On average, roughly 240,000 unique TCR beta nucleotide sequences were sequenced per donor among several hundred genotyped donors of the cohort, with roughly a sixth of those sequences being non-productive. General study outcomes and caveats: When HLA alleles, especially DR and DQ, strongly co-occurred, attributing TCR associations to individual alleles was difficult. In a later genetic analysis, a missense DCLRE1C variant was associated with V-gene and J-gene trimming of TCR beta chains, and the association was replicated in an independent cohort. The presence/absence analyses assumed that sequencing depth was roughly uniform across donors, and that assumption may not be true. Correlated functional status among segregating V segments might be attributable to linkage disequilibrium, but an unknown experimental factor could not be ruled out. The authors suggested that the approach could potentially be generalized to other disease states and immunological phenotypes. In a later analysis, HLA-associated TCR beta chains were found to be more clonally expanded and to have lower generation probabilities than equally common non-associated chains. In a later genetic analysis, fewer N-insertions in productive TCRs were reported among donors in an Asian-associated ancestry cluster than the roughly 700-donor mean. In an earlier analysis of around 600 of the donors, most TCR beta V segments appeared in productive rearrangements about 90% or about 30% of the time, broadly matching IMGT annotations. Some IMGT-functional V segments, including TRBV6-2 and TRBV6-3, could not be distinguished by the 87-base-pair reads and were therefore excluded. A total of fewer than 200 TCR beta chains were listed by the study as associated with cytomegalovirus. The sequencing pipeline was judged likely to have produced a cluster of highly shared sequence variants as a technical artifact. According to a later analysis, TCR association rates differed among HLA loci, with DRB1 alleles showing the most associated TCRs and HLA-C alleles showing the fewest. CMV serostatus was the only immune exposure information available for the cohort. Because counts were too low, about 15 rarely observed V segments, including chromosome 9 orphons, were left out of the earlier analysis of several hundred of the donors. In a later analysis, several top co-occurrence clusters were reported to appear linked to parvovirus B19, influenza, CMV and Epstein-Barr virus. A further reported finding was that TCR beta sequences accurately predicted the HLA-A and HLA-B alleles for most subjects in the first cohort. In both the original and validation cohorts, the classifier was reported to diagnose cytomegalovirus status with high specificity and sensitivity. The cohort was sequenced for TCR beta chains only, and without alpha or paired-chain data the features that could be detected were limited. Because HLA typing was missing for some donors at each locus, association tests included only the typed subset. A few of the identified cytomegalovirus-associated TCR beta chains were confirmed in vitro to be specific for cytomegalovirus antigens. While some public TCRs were present in many individuals, most TCR sequences turned up only very rarely across donors. In a later analysis, most CMV-associated TCR beta chains were found to appear HLA-restricted, with HLA associations seemingly driven largely by CMV exposure. At a false discovery rate of 0.05, a later analysis linked some 18,000 TCR beta sequences to specific HLA alleles.

This receptor chain uses TRBV28 and TRBJ1-2; no confident D gene assignment can be made. This sequence was found in a man aged 25-40 years in good health and CMV-seropositive. Sequencing used PBMCs. In nucleotide form, the sequence is TGTGCCAGCAGTTCTCCCGGATCAGCCCCGGGCTATGGCTACACCTTC. Its protein reads: CASSSPGSAPGYGYTF.